This T cell receptor beta chain was sequenced for a study of blood T cell repertoires in COVID-19. In the study overall: Spain, Italy and the United States supplied samples that represented acute and convalescent COVID-19. Sample material is recorded as cDNA or gDNA derived from T cells, B-cell-depleted T cells, or PBMCs.

In this sample, this clone turned up a few times. CDR1 and CDR2 (germline): MGHRA, YSYEKL. Trimming took off 1 base at V and 0 bases at J, with 19 bases between the two ends. The CDR3 loop spans 18 amino acids. The authors' processing: By means of reference gene primer amplification, nucleated cell counts were estimated. The assay was immunoSEQ multiplex PCR, and TCRdb's table has in-frame clones only and misses some. The V and J calls and the clone size are those of that table, but D and trimming were determined from the DNA. The sample holds roughly 180,000 clones, about nine tenths seen once. The TCR sequence derives from a man between 65 and 85 years old with active or convalescent COVID-19. Material: peripheral blood. The V and J genes are TRBV4-1 and TRBJ2-7; a possible D gene is TRBD2 (6 bases). CDR3 sequence reads: CASSQAFRRGHSSYEQYF. As DNA, the CDR3 is TGCGCCAGCAGCCAAGCCTTTCGGAGGGGCCATTCCTCCTACGAGCAGTACTTC.